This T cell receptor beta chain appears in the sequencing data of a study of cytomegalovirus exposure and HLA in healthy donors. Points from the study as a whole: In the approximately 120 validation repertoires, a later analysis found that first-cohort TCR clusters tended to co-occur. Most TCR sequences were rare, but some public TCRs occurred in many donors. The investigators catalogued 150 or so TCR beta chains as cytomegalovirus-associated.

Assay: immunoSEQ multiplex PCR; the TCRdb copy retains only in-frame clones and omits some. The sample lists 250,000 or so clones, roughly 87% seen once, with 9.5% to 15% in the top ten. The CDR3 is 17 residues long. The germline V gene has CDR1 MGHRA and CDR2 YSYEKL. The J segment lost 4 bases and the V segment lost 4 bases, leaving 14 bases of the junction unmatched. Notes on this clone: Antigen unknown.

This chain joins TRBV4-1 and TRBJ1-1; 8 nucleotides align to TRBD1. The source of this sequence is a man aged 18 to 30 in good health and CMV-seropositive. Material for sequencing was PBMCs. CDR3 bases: TGCGCCAGCAGCCTCTCTGGACAGGGCCTAGCCTCCACTGAAGCTTTCTTT. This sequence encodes CASSLSGQGLASTEAFF.